Following are 7 T cell receptor beta chains from one sample sequenced in a study of shared T cell receptors in the human thymus. Repertoires were generated with immunoSEQ multiplex PCR, while TCRdb's copy carries only in-frame clones and drops some. The sample carries roughly 500,000 clones, around 78% recorded once. The same sample was also used in a study of human thymus T cells.

Sequencing was carried out using thymocytes. Receptors were obtained from a boy less than two years old with a congenital heart defect.

This chain's CDR3 is CASCTSTYGYTF. CDR3 sequence (DNA): TGTGCCAGCTGTACTTCCACCTATGGCTACACCTTC. The J gene is TRBJ1-2, the V gene TRBV25-1; D remains ambiguous. Per germline, CDR1 MGHDK and CDR2 SYGVNS. Trimming removed 8 bases from V and 4 bases from J, with 11 bases in between. The CDR3 runs 12 residues.

J is TRBJ2-5 and V is TRBV5-1, with 8 bases lining up with TRBD1. From germline, CDR1 is SGHRS and CDR2 YFSETQ. The ends lost 0 bases at V and 2 bases at J; junction bases unmatched: 0. This CDR3 is built from 14 residues. The CDR3 reads CASSLGTGQETQYF. The CDR3, as DNA: TGCGCCAGCAGCTTGGGGACAGGGCAAGAGACCCAGTACTTC.

This chain connects TRBV28 to TRBJ2-5; 12 bases match TRBD1. The CDR3 extends over 15 amino acids. Germline V CDR1 and CDR2: MDHEN, SYDVKM. Unmatched junction bases numbered 9, after V lost 8 bases and J lost 5 bases. CDR3 loop: CASLGTGGGRETQYF. CDR3 nucleotide sequence: TGTGCCAGCTTAGGGACAGGGGGCGGTCGGGAGACCCAGTACTTC.

The chain carries TRBV28 and TRBJ2-1, with D maybe TRBD1 (7 bases). Trimming took 1 base from V and 8 from J, leaving 9 bases between them. The CDR3 is made up of 13 amino acids. Per germline, CDR1 MDHEN and CDR2 SYDVKM. The CDR3 spells CASSLFRGDEQFF. The CDR3 DNA reads TGTGCCAGCAGTTTATTCAGGGGGGATGAGCAGTTCTTC.

This chain connects TRBV15 to TRBJ1-5; TRBD1 is a possible D gene (5 bases). Trimming left V 0 bases short and J 1 base short, with 19 bases between. Germline CDR1 is LNHNV and CDR2 is YYDKDF (reference sequence). The CDR3 is 19 residues long. CDR3 DNA: TGTGCCACCAGCAGAGATCGTAGGGGTAGGGGTTCGAGCAATCAGCCCCAGCATTTT. It translates to CATSRDRRGRGSSNQPQHF.

Only one count was recorded for this clone. CDR3 loop: CASSYSGGLAGEQYF. The CDR3 DNA is TGTGCCAGCAGTTACTCCGGGGGACTAGCGGGAGAGCAGTACTTC. The rearrangement links TRBV6-8 to TRBJ2-7, with 13 bases that match TRBD2. Germline-derived CDR1 and CDR2 are MNHGY and SAAAGT. V lost 0 bases and J lost 7; bases outside the gene matches: 3. This CDR3 region has 15 residues.

J is TRBJ2-1 and V is TRBV27; 7 nucleotides match TRBD1. The CDR3 sequence is 20 residues long. Trimming at V came to 4 bases and at J to 0 bases, leaving 18 bases not matched to a gene. From germline, CDR1 is MNHEY and CDR2 SMNVEV (reference sequence). The CDR3 nucleotides read TGTGCCAGCAGTTCCATCTCGGGTGTGGGACAGTCAAGCTCCTACAATGAGCAGTTCTTC. Translated: CASSSISGVGQSSSYNEQFF.